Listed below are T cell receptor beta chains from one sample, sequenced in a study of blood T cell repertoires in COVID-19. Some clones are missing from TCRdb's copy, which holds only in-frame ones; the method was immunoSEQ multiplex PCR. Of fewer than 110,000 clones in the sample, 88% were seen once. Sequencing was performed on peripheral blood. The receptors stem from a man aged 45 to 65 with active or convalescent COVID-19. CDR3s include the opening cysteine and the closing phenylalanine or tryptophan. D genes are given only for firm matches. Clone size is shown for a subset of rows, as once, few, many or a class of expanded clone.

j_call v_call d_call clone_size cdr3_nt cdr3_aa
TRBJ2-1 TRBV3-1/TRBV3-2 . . TGTGCCAGCAGCCAAGATCTGGCGGGTCGGGAGAATGAGCAGTTCTTC CASSQDLAGRENEQFF
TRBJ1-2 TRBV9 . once TGTGCCAGCAGCCCAGGGTCGGATGGCTACACCTTC CASSPGSDGYTF
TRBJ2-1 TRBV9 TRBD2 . TGTGCCAGCAGCGTCACTAGCGGGAGCTACAATGAGCAGTTCTTC CASSVTSGSYNEQFF
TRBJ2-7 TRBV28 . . TGTGCCAGCAGTTCCATACGATTACAGGGACCAGGCGACCAGTACTTC CASSSIRLQGPGDQYF
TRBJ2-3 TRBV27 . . TGTGCCACCAAGGCAGGACATAGCACAGATACGCAGTATTTT CATKAGHSTDTQYF
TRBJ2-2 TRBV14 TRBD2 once TGTGCCAGCAGCCGTAATCCGGGAGGCCCCGGGGAGCTGTTTTTT CASSRNPGGPGELFF
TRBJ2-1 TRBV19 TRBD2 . TGTGCCAGTAGTATAGGACTAGCGGAGGGGATTAATGAACAGTTCTTC CASSIGLAEGINEQFF
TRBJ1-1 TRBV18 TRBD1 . TGTGCCAGCTCACCCTCACAGGGGGAAGGCACTGAAGCTTTCTTT CASSPSQGEGTEAFF
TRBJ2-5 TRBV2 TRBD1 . TGTGCCAGCAGCCGGACAGGGGGTGAGACCCAGTACTTC CASSRTGGETQYF
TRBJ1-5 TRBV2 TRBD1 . TGTGCCAGCAGGCAAACAGGGGATCAGCCCCAGCATTTT CASRQTGDQPQHF
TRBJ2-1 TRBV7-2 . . TGTGCCAGCAGCAAAGGACCCTTGGGGCACAATGAGCAGTTCTTC CASSKGPLGHNEQFF
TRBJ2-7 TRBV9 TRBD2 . TGTGCCAGCAGCGCTGCGGGGGGGAGCTCCTACGAGCAGTACTTC CASSAAGGSSYEQYF
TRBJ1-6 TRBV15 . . TGTGCCACCAGCAGAGATCCCAGGGGTAATTCACCCCTCCACTTT CATSRDPRGNSPLHF
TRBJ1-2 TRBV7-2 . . TGTGCCAGCAGCCGTAGGCAGGGGATAGATGGCTACACCTTC CASSRRQGIDGYTF
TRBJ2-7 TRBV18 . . TGTGCCAGCTCCGCTAGTTTCCCCTACGAGCAGTACTTC CASSASFPYEQYF
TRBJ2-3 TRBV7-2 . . TGTGCCAGCAGCCCTACTCCGGGACTTGGCACAGATACGCAGTATTTT CASSPTPGLGTDTQYF
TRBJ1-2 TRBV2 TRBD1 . TGTGCCAGCAGTCCGGACAGGGGCGGCGGTGGCTACACCTTC CASSPDRGGGGYTF
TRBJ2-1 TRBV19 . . TGTGCCAGTAGTTCGATCGAGGGGGGGCTGGAGTACAATGAGCAGTTCTTC CASSSIEGGLEYNEQFF
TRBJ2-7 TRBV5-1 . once TGCGCCAGCAGCTTAAGACAGAATCGAGCCTACGAGCAGTACTTC CASSLRQNRAYEQYF
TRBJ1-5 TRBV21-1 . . TGTGCCAGCAGCAAAGGGTGGGGGCCCGATCAGCCCCAGCATTTT CASSKGWGPDQPQHF
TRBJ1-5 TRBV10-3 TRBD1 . TGTGCCATCAGTGAATCCCCGGGACAGGGACCGGTTAGCAATCAGCCCCAGCATTTT CAISESPGQGPVSNQPQHF
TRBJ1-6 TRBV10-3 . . TGTGCCATCAGCGCCCAATCCGGGGGTGATAATTCACCCCTCCACTTT CAISAQSGGDNSPLHF
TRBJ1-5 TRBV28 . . TGTGCCAGCAGTTTCCTGAGGGGCTGGGGGCGCGAGGTTCAGCCCCAGCATTTT CASSFLRGWGREVQPQHF
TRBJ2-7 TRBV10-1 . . TGCGCCAGCAGTGTTCCAACCGACATCTCCTACGAGCAGTACTTC CASSVPTDISYEQYF
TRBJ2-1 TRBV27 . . TGTGCCAGCAGCGAGGGGGGGGGTAATGAGCAGTTCTTC CASSEGGGNEQFF
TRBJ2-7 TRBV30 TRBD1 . TGTGCCTGGAGTGAGGGGACAGGGTCTACGGGGTACTTC CAWSEGTGSTGYF
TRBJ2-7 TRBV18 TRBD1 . TGTGCCAGCTCTGAGGGACAGGCGTCCTACGAGCAGTACTTC CASSEGQASYEQYF
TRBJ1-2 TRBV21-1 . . TGTGCCAGCGAAGGGGTCATGGGCTTCTATGGCTACACCTTC CASEGVMGFYGYTF
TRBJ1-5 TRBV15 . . TGTGCCACCAGCAGAGTAGGGCGGGGGAATGGCAATCAGCCCCAGCATTTT CATSRVGRGNGNQPQHF
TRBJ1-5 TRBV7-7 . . TGTGCCAGCAGTCTTCTCCAGTCTTATAGCAATCAGCCCCAGCATTTT CASSLLQSYSNQPQHF
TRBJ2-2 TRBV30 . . TGTGCCTGGGATTTAGCCGGGGAGCTGTTTTTT CAWDLAGELFF
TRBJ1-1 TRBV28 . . TGTGCCAGCAGTTTATCCCCGGGGGGCCCTGAAGCTTTCTTT CASSLSPGGPEAFF